The rows below give T cell receptor beta chains drawn from one sample of a study of T-cell reconstitution after alpha-beta-depleted transplantation in children. TCRdb called the PCR reads again in MiXCR, with one record for every CDR3 protein. The sample has just over 350,000 distinct CDR3 sequences, 10% to 15% seen once. This specimen consisted of PBMCs, obtained from the stem cell graft. These receptors were obtained from a human donor who donated a stem cell graft to a child with Fanconi anemia. The CDR3 runs from the conserved cysteine through the conserved F or W. The D gene is left open where the match is weak. Rows give clone size only sometimes, using once, few, many, or a class for an expanded clone.

V gene: TRBV10-3
J gene: TRBJ2-7
D gene: -
clone size: -
CDR3 DNA: TGTGCCACGTCCTTATCCCGGAGATTAGGGACCTACGAGCAGTACTTC
CDR3 protein: CATSLSRRLGTYEQYF

V gene: TRBV5-1
J gene: TRBJ2-5
D gene: -
clone size: few
CDR3 DNA: TGCGCCAGCAGCAGAACTAGCCCAGAGACCCAGTACTTC
CDR3 protein: CASSRTSPETQYF

V gene: TRBV29-1
J gene: TRBJ1-1
D gene: -
clone size: -
CDR3 DNA: TGCAGCGTTGCTAGCCAGAGGTACACTGAAGCTTTCTTT
CDR3 protein: CSVASQRYTEAFF

V gene: TRBV20-1
J gene: TRBJ2-1
D gene: -
clone size: many
CDR3 DNA: TGCAGTGCTAGAGAGGAGGGGGGATACAATGAGCAGTTCTTC
CDR3 protein: CSAREEGGYNEQFF

V gene: TRBV6-1
J gene: TRBJ2-1
D gene: -
clone size: -
CDR3 DNA: TGTGCCAGCAGTGAAGTCTTCGCTGATGAGCAGTTCTTC
CDR3 protein: CASSEVFADEQFF

V gene: TRBV7-6
J gene: TRBJ2-3
D gene: TRBD2
clone size: -
CDR3 DNA: TGTGCCAGCAGCCCCGGACTAGCGGGGGCCATCACAGATATTGACACGCAGTATTTT
CDR3 protein: CASSPGLAGAITDIDTQYF

V gene: TRBV3-1
J gene: TRBJ1-1
D gene: -
clone size: -
CDR3 DNA: TGTGCCAGCACCCCGACAGCGGAGAACACTGAAGCTTTCTTT
CDR3 protein: CASTPTAENTEAFF

V gene: TRBV12-3/TRBV12-4
J gene: TRBJ2-3
D gene: -
clone size: few
CDR3 DNA: TGTGCCAGCAGTAAGGGAAACACAGATACGCAGTATTTT
CDR3 protein: CASSKGNTDTQYF

V gene: TRBV20-1
J gene: TRBJ1-1
D gene: -
clone size: few
CDR3 DNA: TGCAGTGCCCCCCGGGGCATGAACACTGAAGCTTTCTTT
CDR3 protein: CSAPRGMNTEAFF

V gene: TRBV3-1
J gene: TRBJ2-1
D gene: -
clone size: -
CDR3 DNA: TGTGCCAGCAGCGCGACCTCCAAGTTCGATGAGCAGTTCTTC
CDR3 protein: CASSATSKFDEQFF

V gene: TRBV5-1
J gene: TRBJ2-5
D gene: -
clone size: -
CDR3 DNA: TGCGCCAGCAGCATCGGGAGTTATGAGACCCAGTACTTC
CDR3 protein: CASSIGSYETQYF

V gene: TRBV12-3/TRBV12-4
J gene: TRBJ2-3
D gene: -
clone size: many
CDR3 DNA: TGTGCCAGCAGTATGGGACCCTACACAGATACGCAGTATTTT
CDR3 protein: CASSMGPYTDTQYF

V gene: TRBV20-1
J gene: TRBJ1-5
D gene: TRBD1
clone size: many
CDR3 DNA: TGCAGTGTTCCGGGACAGGGGGAATATCAGCCCCAGCATTTT
CDR3 protein: CSVPGQGEYQPQHF

V gene: TRBV6-5
J gene: TRBJ2-3
D gene: TRBD2
clone size: few
CDR3 DNA: TGTGCCAGCAGTTACTCATCCACTAGCGGGGGAAGCACAGATACGCAGTATTTT
CDR3 protein: CASSYSSTSGGSTDTQYF

V gene: TRBV28
J gene: TRBJ2-1
D gene: TRBD2
clone size: many
CDR3 DNA: TGTGCCAGCAGTTTAACTAGCGGGGGGTCCAATGAGCAGTTCTTC
CDR3 protein: CASSLTSGGSNEQFF

V gene: TRBV6-5
J gene: TRBJ1-6
D gene: TRBD1
clone size: -
CDR3 DNA: TGTGCCAGCAGTTATCGGGACAGTAATTCACCCCTCCACTTT
CDR3 protein: CASSYRDSNSPLHF

V gene: TRBV12-3/TRBV12-4
J gene: TRBJ2-1
D gene: -
clone size: many
CDR3 DNA: TGTGCCAGCAGTTTACCGGGGGGCAACTACAATGAGCAGTTCTTC
CDR3 protein: CASSLPGGNYNEQFF

V gene: TRBV6-5
J gene: TRBJ1-1
D gene: TRBD1
clone size: -
CDR3 DNA: TGTGCCAGCAGTTACTCGGGACAGCTCACTGAAGCTTTCTTT
CDR3 protein: CASSYSGQLTEAFF

V gene: TRBV28
J gene: TRBJ1-2
D gene: TRBD1
clone size: few
CDR3 DNA: TGTGCCAGCAGCTGGGACAGGGAATATGGCTACACCTTC
CDR3 protein: CASSWDREYGYTF

V gene: TRBV24-1
J gene: TRBJ2-3
D gene: -
clone size: few
CDR3 DNA: TGTGCCACCAGTGATCCCGCTCCCTCCACAGATACGCAGTATTTT
CDR3 protein: CATSDPAPSTDTQYF

V gene: TRBV14
J gene: TRBJ2-5
D gene: TRBD2
clone size: -
CDR3 DNA: TGTGCCAGCAGCACCCTTAGCGGGGTTACGCAAGAGACCCAGTACTTC
CDR3 protein: CASSTLSGVTQETQYF

V gene: TRBV5-1
J gene: TRBJ1-3
D gene: -
clone size: -
CDR3 DNA: TGCGCCAGCAGCTTGGCCCCCGGGAACTCTGGAAACACCATATATTTT
CDR3 protein: CASSLAPGNSGNTIYF

V gene: TRBV9
J gene: TRBJ2-2
D gene: TRBD1
clone size: few
CDR3 DNA: TGTGCCAGCAGCGTCCAGGGGGCGCCCACCGGGGAGCTGTTTTTT
CDR3 protein: CASSVQGAPTGELFF

V gene: TRBV12-3/TRBV12-4
J gene: TRBJ2-2
D gene: TRBD2
clone size: few
CDR3 DNA: TGTGCCAGCAGTTTAGGACTAGCGGGGGCCACCGGGGAGCTGTTTTTT
CDR3 protein: CASSLGLAGATGELFF

V gene: TRBV7-2
J gene: TRBJ2-2
D gene: TRBD2
clone size: few
CDR3 DNA: TGTGCCAGCAGCTTAGTAGGGACTAGCAGGGCCGGGGAGCTGTTTTTT
CDR3 protein: CASSLVGTSRAGELFF

V gene: TRBV29-1
J gene: TRBJ1-2
D gene: -
clone size: -
CDR3 DNA: TGCAGCGTTGATAGACTTCCGGGCTACACCTTC
CDR3 protein: CSVDRLPGYTF

V gene: TRBV11-2
J gene: TRBJ2-2
D gene: -
clone size: -
CDR3 DNA: TGTGCCAGCAGCCCCGGGACAAGAGCGACCGGGGAGCTGTTTTTT
CDR3 protein: CASSPGTRATGELFF

V gene: TRBV7-2
J gene: TRBJ2-7
D gene: -
clone size: many
CDR3 DNA: TGTGCCAGCAGCTTAACCCTCTCCTCCTACGAGCAGTACTTC
CDR3 protein: CASSLTLSSYEQYF

V gene: TRBV7-9
J gene: TRBJ1-1
D gene: -
clone size: -
CDR3 DNA: TGTGCCAGCAGCGTAGAGAGCACTGAAGCTTTCTTT
CDR3 protein: CASSVESTEAFF

V gene: TRBV6-2/TRBV6-3
J gene: TRBJ2-4
D gene: TRBD1
clone size: few
CDR3 DNA: TGTGCCAGCAGTTATCCACAGGGGGTTGCCAAAAACATTCAGTACTTC
CDR3 protein: CASSYPQGVAKNIQYF

V gene: TRBV6-2/TRBV6-3
J gene: TRBJ2-1
D gene: TRBD2
clone size: -
CDR3 DNA: TGTGCCAGCTACAACCGGGGGGGCCCTGGTGATGAGCAGTTCTTC
CDR3 protein: CASYNRGGPGDEQFF

V gene: TRBV28
J gene: TRBJ2-3
D gene: TRBD2
clone size: -
CDR3 DNA: TGTGCCAGCGACGAGATTAGCGGGGGAGGAGATACGCAGTATTTT
CDR3 protein: CASDEISGGGDTQYF